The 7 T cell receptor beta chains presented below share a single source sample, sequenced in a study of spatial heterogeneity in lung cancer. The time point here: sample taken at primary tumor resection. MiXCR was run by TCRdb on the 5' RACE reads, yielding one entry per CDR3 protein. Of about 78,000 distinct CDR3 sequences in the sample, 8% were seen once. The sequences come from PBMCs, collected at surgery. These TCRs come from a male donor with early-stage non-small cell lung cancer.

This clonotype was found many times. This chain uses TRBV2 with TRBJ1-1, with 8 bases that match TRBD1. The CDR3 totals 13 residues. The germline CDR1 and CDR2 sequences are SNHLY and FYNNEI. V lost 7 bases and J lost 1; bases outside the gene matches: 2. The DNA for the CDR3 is TGTGCCAGCACGGACAGGGAGAACACTGAAGCTTTCTTT. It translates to CASTDRENTEAFF.

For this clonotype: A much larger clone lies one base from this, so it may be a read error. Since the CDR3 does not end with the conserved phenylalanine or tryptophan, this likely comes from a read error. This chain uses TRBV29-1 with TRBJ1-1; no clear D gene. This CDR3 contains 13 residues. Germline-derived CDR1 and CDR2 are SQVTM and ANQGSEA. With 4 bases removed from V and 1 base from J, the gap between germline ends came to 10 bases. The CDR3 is CSVGERQNTEAFS. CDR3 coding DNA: TGCAGCGTTGGAGAGAGACAGAACACTGAAGCTTTCTCT.

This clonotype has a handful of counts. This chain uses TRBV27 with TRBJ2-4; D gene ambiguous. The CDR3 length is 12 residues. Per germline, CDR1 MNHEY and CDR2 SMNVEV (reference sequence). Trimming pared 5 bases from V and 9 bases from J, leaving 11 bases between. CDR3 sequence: CASSPFGGIQYF. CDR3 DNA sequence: TGTGCCAGCAGTCCCTTCGGTGGCATTCAGTACTTC.

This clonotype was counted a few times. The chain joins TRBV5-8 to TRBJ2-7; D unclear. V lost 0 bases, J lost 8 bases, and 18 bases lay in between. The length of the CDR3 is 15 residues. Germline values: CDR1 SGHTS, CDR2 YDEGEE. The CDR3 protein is CASSLAGDPRSKQYF. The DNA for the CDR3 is TGTGCCAGCAGCTTGGCCGGAGACCCTCGGAGCAAGCAGTACTTC.

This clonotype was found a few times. CDR3 nucleotide sequence: TGTGCCAGCAGCTTGGGACTGACGGCCGGGAACGGTTCACCCCTCCACTTT. Encoded protein: CASSLGLTAGNGSPLHF. The chain recombines TRBV11-2 with TRBJ1-6; maybe TRBD1 (5 bases). This CDR3 contains 17 residues. Germline V CDR1 and CDR2: SGHAT, FQNNGV. The V end was cut by 3 bases, the J end by 9 bases, with 21 bases between.

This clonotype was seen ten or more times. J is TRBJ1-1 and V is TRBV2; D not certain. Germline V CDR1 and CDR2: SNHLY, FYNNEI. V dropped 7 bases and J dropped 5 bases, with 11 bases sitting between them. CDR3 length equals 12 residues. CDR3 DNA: TGTGCCAGCACCAATCAAGGAACTGAAGCTTTCTTT. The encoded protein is CASTNQGTEAFF.

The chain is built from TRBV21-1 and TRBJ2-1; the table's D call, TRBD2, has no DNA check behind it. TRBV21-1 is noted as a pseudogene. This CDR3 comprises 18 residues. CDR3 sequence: CASNSPSPPSGRADEQFF. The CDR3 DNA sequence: TGTGCCAGCAACTCTCCTTCCCCCCCTAGCGGGAGGGCCGATGAGCAGTTCTTC.